This T cell receptor (beta chain) was retrieved from a study of cytomegalovirus exposure and HLA in healthy donors. Study findings and constraints: Available immune exposure information was restricted to CMV serostatus only.

Primers included in the PCR were 60 Vbeta and 13 Jbeta primers. The protocol was immunoSEQ multiplex PCR, while the TCRdb copy is restricted to in-frame clones and leaves out a portion. The table lists some 150,000 clones, roughly 80% of them singletons, with roughly 3.6% in the top ten. Points on this clone: The antigen is undetermined.

Healthy bone marrow donors made up the donor group. Recording of this donor's CMV serostatus was not done. The CDR3 has 17 residues. Germline values: CDR1 SGHTA, CDR2 FQGNSA. With V trimmed by 5 bases and J by 10 bases, 19 bases remained unmatched. The chain combines TRBV7-2 with TRBJ2-1, with TRBD2 matching over 8 bases. Material for sequencing was PBMCs. The TCR sequence derives from a human donor in good health. The CDR3 sequence: CASSQGLGGITMNEQFF. CDR3 in DNA: TGTGCCAGCAGCCAGGGACTAGGAGGAATCACAATGAACGAGCAGTTCTTC.